The 5 T cell receptor beta chains reported below all come from one sample, sequenced in a study of response to subunit inactivated influenza vaccine. TCRdb re-analysed the RT-PCR reads in MiXCR, keeping a single row per CDR3 protein. The data show hundreds of thousands of distinct CDR3 sequences, around 8% seen once. The starting material was PBMCs from blood, obtained less than 30 months after vaccination. The receptors stem from a man between 50 and 69 years old who received an inactivated influenza vaccine.

This clonotype has a handful of counts. V is TRBV6-2 or TRBV6-3 and J is TRBJ2-1; a possible D gene is TRBD1 (6 bases). The CDR3 totals 14 residues. Trimming left V 4 bases short and J 7 bases short, with 14 bases between. CDR1 is MNHEY, CDR2 SVGEGT, per germline. The CDR3 spells CASSSPDRRNEQFF. The CDR3 DNA follows: TGTGCCAGCAGTTCTCCAGACAGGCGGAATGAGCAGTTCTTC.

This clonotype was counted only a few times. J is TRBJ2-7 and V is TRBV9; no reliable D call. Germline CDR1 and CDR2: SGDLS and YYNGEE. Trimming took off 4 bases at V and 3 bases at J, with 14 bases between the two ends. The CDR3 extends over 14 amino acids. The CDR3 sequence: CASSWGNEGYEQYF. The DNA of the CDR3 is TGTGCCAGCAGCTGGGGTAATGAAGGCTACGAGCAGTACTTC.

This clonotype was detected ten times or more. This chain connects TRBV27 to TRBJ2-7; weak D call: TRBD2 (6 bases). Germline V gene sequence: CDR1 MNHEY, CDR2 SMNVEV (reference sequence). The CDR3 is 14 residues long. Trimming removed 2 bases at V and 3 bases at J, with 11 bases between. The CDR3 here is CASSLIGGNYEQYF. The CDR3 DNA is TGTGCCAGCAGTTTAATCGGCGGGAACTACGAGCAGTACTTC.

This clonotype showed up just a few times. The V and J genes are TRBV20-1 and TRBJ2-1; TRBD2 might be the D (5 bases). The CDR3 is 15 amino acids. Germline V gives CDR1 DFQATT, CDR2 SNEGSKA (reference sequence). V shed 0 bases and J shed 0 bases, with 9 bases lying between them. DNA of the CDR3: TGCAGTGCTAGAGATCCCCGGGGCTCCTACAATGAGCAGTTCTTC. It is translated as CSARDPRGSYNEQFF.

This clonotype has a count of ten or more. The chain employs TRBV2 and TRBJ2-1, with no clear D. The CDR3 is made up of 11 amino acids. Trimming took 7 bases from V and 4 from J, leaving 5 bases between them. Germline V CDR1 and CDR2: SNHLY, FYNNEI. CDR3 coding DNA: TGTGCCAGCAAACAGTACAATGAGCAGTTCTTC. Its protein product is CASKQYNEQFF.